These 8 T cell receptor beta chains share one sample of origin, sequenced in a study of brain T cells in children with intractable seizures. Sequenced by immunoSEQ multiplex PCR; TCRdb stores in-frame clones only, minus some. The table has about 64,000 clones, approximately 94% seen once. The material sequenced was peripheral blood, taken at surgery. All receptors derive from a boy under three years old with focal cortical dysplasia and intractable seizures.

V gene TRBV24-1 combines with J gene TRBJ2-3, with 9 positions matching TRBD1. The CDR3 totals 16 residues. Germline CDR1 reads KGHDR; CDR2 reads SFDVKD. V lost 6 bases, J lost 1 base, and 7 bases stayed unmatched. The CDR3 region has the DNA TGTGCCACCAGTTTTCCAGGGGACAGGGGCACAGATACGCAGTATTTT. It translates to CATSFPGDRGTDTQYF.

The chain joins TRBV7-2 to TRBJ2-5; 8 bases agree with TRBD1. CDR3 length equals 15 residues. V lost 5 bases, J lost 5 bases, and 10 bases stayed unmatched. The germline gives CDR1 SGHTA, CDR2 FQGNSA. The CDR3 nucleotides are TGTGCCAGCAGCAAAAGGGCAGGGGGCAAGGAGACCCAGTACTTC. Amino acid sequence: CASSKRAGGKETQYF.

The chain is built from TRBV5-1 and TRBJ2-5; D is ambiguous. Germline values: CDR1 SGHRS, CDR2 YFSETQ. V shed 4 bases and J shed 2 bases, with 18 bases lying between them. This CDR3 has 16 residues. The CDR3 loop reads CASSHDLTLGQETQYF. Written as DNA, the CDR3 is TGCGCCAGCAGCCATGACCTGACATTGGGGCAAGAGACCCAGTACTTC.

CDR3 in amino acids: CASSWTGDGYTF. In DNA form, the CDR3 reads TGTGCCAGCAGTTGGACAGGGGATGGCTACACCTTC. The J gene is TRBJ1-2, the V gene TRBV6-5; 9 positions match TRBD1. Germline V gives CDR1 MNHEY, CDR2 SVGAGI. This CDR3 has 12 residues. The V and J ends lost 4 bases and 6 bases, in that order; junction bases with no gene match: 0.

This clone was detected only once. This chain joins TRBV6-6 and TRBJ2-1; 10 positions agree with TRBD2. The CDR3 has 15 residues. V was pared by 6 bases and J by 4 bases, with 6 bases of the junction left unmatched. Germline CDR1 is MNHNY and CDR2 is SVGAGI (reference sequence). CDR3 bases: TGTGCCAGCAGGCCTGTGACTAGCGGGTACAATGAGCAGTTCTTC. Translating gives CASRPVTSGYNEQFF.

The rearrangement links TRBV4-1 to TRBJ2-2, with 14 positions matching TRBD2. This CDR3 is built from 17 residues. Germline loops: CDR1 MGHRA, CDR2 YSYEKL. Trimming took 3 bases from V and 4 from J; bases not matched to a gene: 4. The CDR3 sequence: CASSHLGLAGGTGELFF. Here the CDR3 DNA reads TGCGCCAGCAGCCACCTCGGACTAGCGGGAGGCACCGGGGAGCTGTTTTTT.

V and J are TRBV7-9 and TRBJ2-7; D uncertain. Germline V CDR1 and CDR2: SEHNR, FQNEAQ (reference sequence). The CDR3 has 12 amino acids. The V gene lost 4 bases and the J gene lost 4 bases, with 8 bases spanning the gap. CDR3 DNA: TGTGCCAGCAGCTCCTCGCGGTACGAGCAGTACTTC. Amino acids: CASSSSRYEQYF.

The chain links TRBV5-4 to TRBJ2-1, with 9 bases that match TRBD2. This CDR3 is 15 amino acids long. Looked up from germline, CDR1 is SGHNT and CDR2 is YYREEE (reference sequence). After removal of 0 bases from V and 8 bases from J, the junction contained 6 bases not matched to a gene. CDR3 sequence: CASSLDGRGGYEQFF. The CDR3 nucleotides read TGTGCCAGCAGCTTGGATGGGCGGGGGGGTTATGAGCAGTTCTTC.